Each of the 14 T cell receptor beta chains below was sequenced from the same sample in a study of OX40 agonist ivuxolimab in advanced cancers. Receptors were amplified or captured by the immunoSEQ multiplex PCR assay. The table comes from immuneACCESS by way of TCRdb, which keeps in-frame sequences with V and J called. Part of the clones is missing from these tables; in studies checked, under half for an unresolved V gene and the rest for unknown reasons. This sample holds roughly 35,000 clones; approximately 79% were observed only once. The leading ten clones occupy approximately 10% of the sample. The sequencing here drew on CD4+ or CD8+ T cells sorted from blood, taken in a trial of the OX40 agonist ivuxolimab. Receptors originate from an adult with an advanced solid tumor such as melanoma, head and neck, liver or kidney cancer.

V usage is TRBV10-1 and J usage is TRBJ2-3; a possible D gene is TRBD2 (5 bases). Trimming shortened V by 5 bases and J by 0 bases, and 18 bases separated the two germline ends. The germline CDR1 and CDR2 sequences are WNHNN and SYGVQD (reference sequence). This CDR3 is 17 amino acids long. CDR3: CASSSALGLVSTDTQYF. CDR3 bases: TGCGCCAGCAGTAGCGCCCTCGGACTGGTGAGCACAGATACGCAGTATTTT.

V and J are TRBV5-1 and TRBJ2-7; D tentatively fits TRBD1 or TRBD2 (6 bases each). V was clipped by 2 bases and J by 4 bases, with 13 bases between them. There are 14 residues in the CDR3. CDR1 and CDR2 (germline): SGHRS, YFSETQ. The CDR3 here is CASSFSGAQYEQYF. The CDR3 DNA reads TGCGCCAGCAGCTTCTCGGGGGCCCAATACGAGCAGTACTTC. The full variable domain, completed using reference TRBV5-1 and TRBJ2-7, is KAGVTQTPRYLIKTRGQQVTLSCSPISGHRSVSWYQQTPGQGLQFLFEYFSETQRNKGNFPGRFSGRQFSNSRSEMNVSTLELGDSALYLCASSFSGAQYEQYFGPGTRLTVT.

This chain connects TRBV6-5 to TRBJ2-7; 7 positions agree with TRBD1. This CDR3 comprises 14 residues. Germline V CDR1 and CDR2: MNHEY, SVGAGI. J was trimmed by 3 bases and V by 2 bases; bases with no gene match: 4. In nucleotides, the CDR3 is TGTGCCAGCAGTTACACAGGGGCTAACTACGAGCAGTACTTC. It codes for CASSYTGANYEQYF.

V is TRBV7-2 and J is TRBJ1-5, with D tentatively TRBD1 (6 bases). V was cut by 1 base and J by 7 bases, with 14 bases left in between. Germline CDR1 reads SGHTA; CDR2 reads FQGNSA. The CDR3 totals 15 residues. DNA of the CDR3: TGTGCCAGCAGCTTAGATCGGGGGCAGGGCCAGCCCCAGCATTTT. Its translation is CASSLDRGQGQPQHF.

This clone occurred once. The chain has TRBV19 and TRBJ2-2; D call uncertain. Trimming removed 4 bases at V and 5 bases at J, with 11 bases between. The CDR3 contains 14 residues. Per germline, CDR1 LNHDA and CDR2 SQIVND (reference sequence). Written as DNA, the CDR3 is TGTGCCAGTAGTACTTTCGATGGAACCGGGGAGCTGTTTTTT. Translating gives CASSTFDGTGELFF.

This sequence joins TRBV5-6 and TRBJ1-5; D possibly corresponds to TRBD1 (6 bases). The CDR3 loop spans 16 amino acids. Looked up from germline, CDR1 is SGHDT and CDR2 is YYEEEE. Trimming cost V 0 bases and J 2 bases, with 12 bases left between them. CDR3 sequence: CASSLAGAIGNQPQHF. In DNA form, the CDR3 reads TGTGCCAGCAGCTTGGCAGGGGCGATAGGCAATCAGCCCCAGCATTTT.

This chain uses TRBV15 with TRBJ1-3; D is perhaps TRBD1 (6 bases). This CDR3 spans 15 amino acids. V lost 0 bases and J 4 bases, leaving 10 bases between the germline ends. Germline lookup yields CDR1 LNHNV and CDR2 YYDKDF (reference sequence). Here the CDR3 DNA reads TGTGCCACCAGCAGAGATCGGGGGCTCGGAAACACCATATATTTT. Translated, it gives CATSRDRGLGNTIYF.

The chain combines TRBV5-1 with TRBJ1-2; D is undetermined. The germline V and J ends were trimmed by 5 bases and 4 bases, with 18 bases remaining between them. Germline values: CDR1 SGHRS, CDR2 YFSETQ. This CDR3 comprises 15 residues. The CDR3 here is CASSLIPRNSYGYTF. The CDR3 nucleotides read TGCGCCAGCAGTCTAATTCCCAGGAATAGCTATGGCTACACCTTC.

The rearrangement links TRBV2 to TRBJ1-4, with 8 bases that match TRBD1. From germline, CDR1 is SNHLY and CDR2 FYNNEI. With 8 bases clipped from V and 7 bases from J, the junction kept 12 bases outside the gene matches. The CDR3 runs 15 residues. The CDR3 reads CASGTTTGEFEKLFF. For the CDR3, the DNA is TGTGCCAGCGGAACAACGACAGGGGAGTTTGAAAAACTGTTTTTT.

The genes are TRBV6-1 and TRBJ2-3, with 7 bases that match TRBD1. The CDR3 consists of 14 residues. Germline V gives CDR1 MNHNS, CDR2 SASEGT. The V segment lost 11 bases and the J segment 1 base; nucleotides outside the gene matches: 9. This CDR3 reads CAARDSARTDTQYF. CDR3 nucleotide sequence: TGTGCCGCACGGGACAGCGCCCGCACAGATACGCAGTATTTT.

CDR3 amino acids: CASTRQGTSTDTQYF. Written as DNA, the CDR3 is TGTGCCAGCACTCGGCAGGGCACTAGCACAGATACGCAGTATTTT. The chain is built from TRBV6-1 and TRBJ2-3, with D possibly being TRBD1 (5 bases). The ends were cut back, 7 bases at V and 0 bases at J, with 14 bases in the middle. Germline values: CDR1 MNHNS, CDR2 SASEGT. The CDR3 totals 15 residues.

This chain connects TRBV29-1 to TRBJ2-7, with 12 nucleotides matching TRBD1. Germline V CDR1 and CDR2: SQVTM, ANQGSEA. V shed 7 bases and J 4 bases; nucleotides not matched to a gene: 11. The CDR3 extends over 15 amino acids. CDR3 sequence reads: CSARPGTGGMYEQYF. The CDR3 region has the DNA TGCAGCGCGAGGCCCGGGACAGGGGGCATGTACGAGCAGTACTTC.

J is TRBJ2-5 and V is TRBV6-1; D might be TRBD2 (6 bases). Germline CDR1 and CDR2: MNHNS and SASEGT. Between the trimmed V and J ends, which lost 1 base and 7 bases, there was a span of 13 bases. The CDR3 consists of 14 residues. CDR3 region: CASSEGAGRGTQYF. The CDR3 coding sequence is TGTGCCAGCAGTGAAGGGGCAGGGCGGGGGACCCAGTACTTC.

This chain uses TRBV7-2 with TRBJ2-1, with D unclear. Germline V gene data show CDR1 as SGHTA and CDR2 as FQGNSA. The CDR3 totals 13 residues. V dropped 2 bases and J dropped 11 bases, with 13 bases sitting between them. The CDR3 sequence: CASSLSGPLQQFF. The CDR3 bases are TGTGCCAGCAGCTTATCCGGACCCCTTCAGCAGTTCTTC.